Listed below are T cell receptor beta chains from one sample, sequenced in a study of blood T cell repertoires in COVID-19. The data were produced by immunoSEQ multiplex PCR, yet TCRdb's version contains in-frame clones alone and is incomplete. The sample has 310,000 or so clones; about 87% are singletons. The sequenced sample was peripheral blood. The receptors were gathered from a young man with COVID-19, enrolled during active disease. CDR3s include the opening cysteine and the closing phenylalanine or tryptophan. A D gene is named only where the DNA matches it firmly. Where a row states a size, it is once, few, many or the class of an expanded clone; other rows omit it.

>TRBJ2-5|-|-|TRBV9
CASSETDLGAQYF
TGTGCCAGCAGCGAAACAGACTTAGGGGCCCAGTACTTC
>TRBJ1-2|-|-|TRBV5-4
CASSSGGFGGPINYGYTF
TGTGCCAGCAGCTCCGGGGGGTTCGGGGGACCAATTAACTATGGCTACACCTTC
>TRBJ1-4|-|TRBD1|TRBV28
CASSRTGFNEKLFF
TGTGCCAGCAGCCGGACAGGATTTAATGAAAAACTGTTTTTT
>TRBJ1-2|-|TRBD1|TRBV27
CASSLSTGGYGYTF
TGTGCCAGCAGTTTATCAACAGGGGGTTATGGCTACACCTTC
>TRBJ2-3|-|-|TRBV5-4
CASSSPQAGLSTDTQYF
TGTGCCAGCAGCTCACCCCAAGCGGGTCTCAGCACAGATACGCAGTATTTT
>TRBJ1-5|-|TRBD1|TRBV7-2
CASSPLTGSTQPQHF
TGTGCCAGCAGCCCCCTGACAGGGAGTACGCAGCCCCAGCATTTT
>TRBJ2-1|once|-|TRBV21-1
CATYVCGRGPYNEQFF
-
>TRBJ1-5|-|-|TRBV7-9
CASSLDRVQPQHF
TGTGCCAGCAGCTTAGACAGGGTCCAGCCCCAGCATTTT
>TRBJ2-1|-|-|TRBV28
CASTRDTSSYNEQFF
TGTGCCAGCACCCGGGACACTAGCTCCTACAATGAGCAGTTCTTC
>TRBJ1-4|few|TRBD1|TRBV19
CASSPRDRRNEKLFF
TGTGCCAGTAGTCCCCGGGACAGGAGAAATGAAAAACTGTTTTTT
>TRBJ2-4|-|TRBD2|TRBV6-2/TRBV6-3
CASSSLTSGGPFKNIQYF
TGTGCCAGCAGTTCCTTGACTAGCGGGGGGCCTTTCAAAAACATTCAGTACTTC
>TRBJ2-2|-|-|TRBV19
CASSIDSLSGELFF
TGTGCCAGTAGTATAGATTCACTTAGCGGGGAGCTGTTTTTT
>TRBJ2-3|-|-|TRBV4-3
CASSRVAVAGTTDTQYF
TGCGCCAGCAGCCGGGTGGCCGTCGCGGGAACGACAGATACGCAGTATTTT
>TRBJ2-5|-|-|TRBV9
CASSVAQETQYF
TGTGCCAGCAGCGTGGCACAAGAGACCCAGTACTTC
>TRBJ2-3|-|TRBD2|TRBV19
CASSAAGVGDTQYF
TGTGCCAGTAGTGCCGCGGGAGTAGGGGATACGCAGTATTTT
>TRBJ2-3|-|TRBD1|TRBV4-3
CASSQETPRDRAPDTQYF
TGCGCCAGCAGCCAAGAAACGCCCCGGGACAGGGCCCCAGATACGCAGTATTTT
>TRBJ2-5|-|TRBD1|TRBV19
CASSTRTGLQETQYF
TGTGCCAGTAGTACCAGGACAGGACTTCAAGAGACCCAGTACTTC
>TRBJ2-1|-|-|TRBV7-3
CASSLNVGGSTYNEQFF
TGTGCCAGCAGCTTAAATGTGGGGGGTTCTACCTACAATGAGCAGTTCTTC
>TRBJ2-2|once|-|TRBV5-4
CASSPYQTSIVTGELFF
TGTGCCAGCAGCCCCTACCAAACCTCGATAGTCACCGGGGAGCTGTTTTTT
>TRBJ1-2|-|-|TRBV25-1
CASSELEGRYGYTF
TGTGCCAGCAGTGAATTAGAGGGCCGCTATGGCTACACCTTC
>TRBJ2-2|-|-|TRBV4-3
CASSQGRGANTGELFF
TGCGCCAGCAGCCAAGGGCGCGGGGCGAACACCGGGGAGCTGTTTTTT
>TRBJ1-5|-|-|TRBV19
CASSMMVASNQPQHF
TGTGCCAGTAGTATGATGGTGGCTAGCAATCAGCCCCAGCATTTT
>TRBJ1-4|-|TRBD1|TRBV4-3
CASSQNPLSGTGNEKLFF
TGCGCCAGCAGCCAAAATCCGTTGTCCGGGACAGGGAATGAAAAACTGTTTTTT
>TRBJ2-2|-|TRBD1|TRBV6-5
CASSSGQGATGELFF
TGTGCCAGCAGTTCAGGACAGGGGGCCACCGGGGAGCTGTTTTTT
>TRBJ1-5|-|TRBD1|TRBV6-1
CASSARTGWSRGNQPQHF
TGTGCCAGCAGTGCACGGACAGGGTGGAGCAGGGGCAATCAGCCCCAGCATTTT
>TRBJ1-1|-|TRBD1|TRBV18
CASSPPQGAVTEAFF
TGTGCCAGCTCACCCCCACAGGGGGCGGTCACTGAAGCTTTCTTT
>TRBJ2-1|-|TRBD2|TRBV24-1
CATRKTSGDREQFF
TGTGCCACCAGGAAAACTAGCGGGGATCGGGAGCAGTTCTTC
>TRBJ2-7|once|TRBD1|TRBV7-2
CASSSTSGQGDHEQYF
TGTGCCAGCAGCTCTACCTCGGGACAGGGAGATCACGAGCAGTACTTC
>TRBJ1-2|-|-|TRBV21-1
CASSKGIGTVNYGYTF
TGTGCCAGCAGCAAAGGAATAGGGACAGTTAACTATGGCTACACCTTC
>TRBJ1-2|-|TRBD1|TRBV7-9
CASSLGSPGGDYGYTF
TGTGCCAGCAGCTTAGGTTCTCCAGGGGGCGACTATGGCTACACCTTC
>TRBJ2-7|-|-|TRBV6-2/TRBV6-3
CASSYLSGGEQYF
TGTGCCAGCAGTTACCTTTCAGGAGGCGAGCAGTACTTC
>TRBJ2-1|-|TRBD2|TRBV5-1
CASSLLAGRTYNEQFF
TGCGCCAGCAGCCTTCTAGCGGGGCGAACCTACAATGAGCAGTTCTTC
>TRBJ2-5|-|TRBD2|TRBV4-1
CASSQERTSGETQYF
TGCGCCAGCAGCCAAGAAAGGACTAGCGGGGAGACCCAGTACTTC
>TRBJ2-7|-|TRBD2|TRBV5-1
CASSLGVSGRAIEQYF
TGCGCCAGCAGCTTAGGGGTTAGCGGGAGGGCGATCGAGCAGTACTTC
>TRBJ2-2|-|-|TRBV5-5
CASSPPANTGELFF
TGTGCCAGCAGTCCTCCGGCGAACACCGGGGAGCTGTTTTTT
>TRBJ1-1|-|TRBD1|TRBV19
CASSIGPGQINTEAFF
TGTGCCAGTAGTATAGGACCGGGACAGATAAACACTGAAGCTTTCTTT
>TRBJ2-7|few|-|TRBV19
CASSSEGNSYEQYF
TGTGCCAGTAGCTCCGAGGGTAATTCCTACGAGCAGTACTTC
>TRBJ1-1|-|-|TRBV7-2
CASSPPDRPDTEAFF
TGTGCCAGCAGCCCCCCCGACAGGCCTGACACTGAAGCTTTCTTT
>TRBJ1-5|-|-|TRBV18
CASSPPSAGPQHF
TGTGCCAGCTCACCACCGAGCGCCGGCCCCCAGCATTTT
>TRBJ1-1|-|-|TRBV7-9
CASSLVGLNTEAFF
TGTGCCAGCAGCTTAGTGGGCTTGAACACTGAAGCTTTCTTT
>TRBJ1-5|few|TRBD1|TRBV6-6
CASRLQGQGSNQPQHF
TGTGCCAGCAGGTTGCAGGGACAGGGGAGCAATCAGCCCCAGCATTTT
>TRBJ2-7|-|-|TRBV5-8
CASSPRGMVTSYEQYF
TGTGCCAGCAGCCCACGGGGGATGGTCACCTCCTACGAGCAGTACTTC
>TRBJ1-1|-|-|TRBV6-1
CASSEAGGRTEAFF
TGTGCCAGCAGTGAAGCGGGAGGGAGGACTGAAGCTTTCTTT
>TRBJ2-1|-|-|TRBV2
CASSDVGGANEQFF
TGTGCCAGCAGTGATGTAGGCGGAGCGAATGAGCAGTTCTTC
>TRBJ2-5|-|TRBD2|TRBV2
CASSERGLAGLGTQYF
TGTGCCAGCAGTGAAAGGGGCCTAGCGGGGTTGGGGACCCAGTACTTC
>TRBJ1-1|few|TRBD1|TRBV25-1
CASTSTGMGEKKNTEAFF
TGTGCCAGCACTTCGACAGGGATGGGGGAAAAGAAGAACACTGAAGCTTTCTTT
>TRBJ1-2|-|-|TRBV5-6
CASSLDRTEYGYTF
TGTGCCAGCAGCTTGGATCGGACAGAGTATGGCTACACCTTC
>TRBJ2-5|-|-|TRBV9
CASSVRDTRGETQYF
TGTGCCAGCAGCGTCCGGGACACAAGAGGGGAGACCCAGTACTTC
>TRBJ2-2|few|TRBD1|TRBV19
CASSHRGDTGELFF
TGTGCCAGTAGTCACAGGGGTGACACCGGGGAGCTGTTTTTT
>TRBJ1-6|-|-|TRBV28
CASSSIGEPLHF
TGTGCCAGCAGTTCTATTGGAGAACCCCTCCACTTT
>TRBJ1-2|-|TRBD1|TRBV30
CAWVRQGINHGYTF
TGTGCCTGGGTTCGACAGGGTATTAACCATGGCTACACCTTC
>TRBJ2-7|-|-|TRBV7-9
CASSLGRGRFSYEQYF
TGTGCCAGCAGCTTAGGCAGAGGGCGGTTCTCCTACGAGCAGTACTTC